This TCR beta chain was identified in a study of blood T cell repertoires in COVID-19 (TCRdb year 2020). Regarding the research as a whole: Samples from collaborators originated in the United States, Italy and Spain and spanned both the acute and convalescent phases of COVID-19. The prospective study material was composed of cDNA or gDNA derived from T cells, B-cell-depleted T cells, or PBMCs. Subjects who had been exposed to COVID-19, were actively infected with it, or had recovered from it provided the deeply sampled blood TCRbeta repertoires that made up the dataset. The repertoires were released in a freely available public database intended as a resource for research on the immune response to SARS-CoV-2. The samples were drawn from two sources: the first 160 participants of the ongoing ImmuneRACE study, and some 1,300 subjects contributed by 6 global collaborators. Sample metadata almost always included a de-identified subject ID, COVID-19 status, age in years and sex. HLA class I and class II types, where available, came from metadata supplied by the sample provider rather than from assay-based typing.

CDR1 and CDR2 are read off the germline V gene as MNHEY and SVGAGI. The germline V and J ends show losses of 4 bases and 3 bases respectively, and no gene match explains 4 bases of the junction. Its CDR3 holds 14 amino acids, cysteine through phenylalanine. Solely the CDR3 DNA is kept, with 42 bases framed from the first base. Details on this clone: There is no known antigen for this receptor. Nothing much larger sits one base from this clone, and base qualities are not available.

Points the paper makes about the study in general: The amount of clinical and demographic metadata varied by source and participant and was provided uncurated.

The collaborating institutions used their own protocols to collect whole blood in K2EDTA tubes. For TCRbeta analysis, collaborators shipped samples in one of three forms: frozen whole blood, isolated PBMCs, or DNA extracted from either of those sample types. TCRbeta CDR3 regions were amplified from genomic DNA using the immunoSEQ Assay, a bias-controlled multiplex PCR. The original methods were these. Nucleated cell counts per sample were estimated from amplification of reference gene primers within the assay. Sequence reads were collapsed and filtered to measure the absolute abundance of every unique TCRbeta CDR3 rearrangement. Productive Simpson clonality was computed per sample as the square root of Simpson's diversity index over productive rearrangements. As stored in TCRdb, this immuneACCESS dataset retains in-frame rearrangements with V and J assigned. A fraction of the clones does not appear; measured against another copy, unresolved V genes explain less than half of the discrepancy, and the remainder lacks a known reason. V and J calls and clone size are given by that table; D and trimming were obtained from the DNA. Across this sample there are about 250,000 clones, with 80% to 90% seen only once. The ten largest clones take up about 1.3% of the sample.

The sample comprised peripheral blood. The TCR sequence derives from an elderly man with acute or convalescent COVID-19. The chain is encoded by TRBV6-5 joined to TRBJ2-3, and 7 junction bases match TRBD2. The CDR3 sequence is CASSWAGETDTQYF. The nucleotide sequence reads TGTGCCAGCAGTTGGGCGGGGGAGACAGATACGCAGTATTTT.